This TCR beta chain was identified in a study of control samples from healthy donors and cancer patients. Some clones are missing from TCRdb's copy, which holds only in-frame ones; the method was immunoSEQ multiplex PCR. Seen here are approximately 110,000 clones, approximately 90% observed once, and the top ten hold 6% to 8%. Trimming took 3 bases from V and 6 from J, leaving 12 bases between them. Germline V gene sequence: CDR1 KGHSH, CDR2 LQKENI. The CDR3 spans 13 residues. The chain employs TRBV18 and TRBJ2-7; D is possibly TRBD2 (6 bases). Material for sequencing was blood. The sequence derives from a woman in her late teens or twenties in good health. DNA for the CDR3: TGTGCCAGCTCACCCCACTCCGGGGGCGAGCAGTACTTC. This gives the protein CASSPHSGGEQYF.